These T cell receptor beta chains were read from a single sample in a study of cytomegalovirus exposure and HLA in healthy donors. This table comes from immunoSEQ multiplex PCR, and its TCRdb copy is limited to in-frame clones, with some not included. Among about 200,000 clones listed, around 75% were seen once. Sequenced input: PBMCs. The source is a male donor in good health and CMV-seropositive. The CDR3 runs from the conserved cysteine through the conserved F or W. Each record gives: J gene, V gene, CDR3 length, CDR3 protein.

j_call: TRBJ1-1
v_call: TRBV9
cdr3_length: 12
cdr3_aa: CASGTVNTEAFF

j_call: TRBJ1-1
v_call: TRBV9
cdr3_length: 13
cdr3_aa: CASSVSGVTEAFF

j_call: TRBJ1-1
v_call: TRBV5-5
cdr3_length: 15
cdr3_aa: CASSSPGLQSTEAFF

j_call: TRBJ2-7
v_call: TRBV19
cdr3_length: 15
cdr3_aa: CASSIYPNPPYEQYF

j_call: TRBJ2-5
v_call: TRBV2
cdr3_length: 13
cdr3_aa: CASLGEGGETQYF

j_call: TRBJ1-1
v_call: TRBV2
cdr3_length: 17
cdr3_aa: CASSEGGSGLMNTEAFF

j_call: TRBJ2-1
v_call: TRBV7-9
cdr3_length: 18
cdr3_aa: CASSSPGLAGEFYNEQFF

j_call: TRBJ2-3
v_call: TRBV11-1
cdr3_length: 16
cdr3_aa: CASSLGLAEGIDTQYF

j_call: TRBJ1-2
v_call: TRBV7-6
cdr3_length: 14
cdr3_aa: CASSERGTGGGYTF

j_call: TRBJ1-1
v_call: TRBV7-9
cdr3_length: 11
cdr3_aa: CSSSFVTEAFF

j_call: TRBJ2-2
v_call: TRBV7-3
cdr3_length: 16
cdr3_aa: CASSLQSGFNTGELFF

j_call: TRBJ1-1
v_call: TRBV19
cdr3_length: 18
cdr3_aa: CASSIVLGRSFMNTEAFF

j_call: TRBJ1-2
v_call: TRBV7-9
cdr3_length: 12
cdr3_aa: CASTPQGSGYTF

j_call: TRBJ2-6
v_call: TRBV5-1
cdr3_length: 15
cdr3_aa: CASSLVASGANVLTF

j_call: TRBJ2-7
v_call: TRBV2
cdr3_length: 14
cdr3_aa: CASDRRGPTYEQYF

j_call: TRBJ2-3
v_call: TRBV6-6
cdr3_length: 12
cdr3_aa: CASSSLSDTQYF

j_call: TRBJ2-2
v_call: TRBV7-7
cdr3_length: 16
cdr3_aa: CASSPSSGGPNRELFF

j_call: TRBJ1-2
v_call: TRBV7-8
cdr3_length: 14
cdr3_aa: CASSLDRLKIAYTF

j_call: TRBJ1-5
v_call: TRBV28
cdr3_length: 15
cdr3_aa: CASSEIGQGNQPQHF

j_call: TRBJ2-1
v_call: TRBV28
cdr3_length: 14
cdr3_aa: CASSLINSYNEQFF

j_call: .
v_call: TRBV29-1
cdr3_length: 11
cdr3_aa: CSATVPYEQYF

j_call: TRBJ2-3
v_call: TRBV10-3
cdr3_length: 16
cdr3_aa: CASSLTERALTDTQYF

j_call: TRBJ1-5
v_call: TRBV27
cdr3_length: 15
cdr3_aa: CASSRVLESNQPQHF